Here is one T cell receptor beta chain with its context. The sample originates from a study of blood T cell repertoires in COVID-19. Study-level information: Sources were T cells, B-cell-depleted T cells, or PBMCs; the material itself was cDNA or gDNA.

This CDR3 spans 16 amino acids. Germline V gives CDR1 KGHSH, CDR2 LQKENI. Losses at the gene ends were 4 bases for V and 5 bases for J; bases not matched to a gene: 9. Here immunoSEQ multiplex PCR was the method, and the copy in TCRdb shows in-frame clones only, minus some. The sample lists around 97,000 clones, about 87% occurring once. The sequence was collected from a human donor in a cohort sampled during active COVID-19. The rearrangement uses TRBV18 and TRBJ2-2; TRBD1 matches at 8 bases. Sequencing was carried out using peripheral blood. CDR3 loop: CASSLPTGELTGELFF. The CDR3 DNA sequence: TGTGCCAGCTCACTACCGACAGGGGAATTGACCGGGGAGCTGTTTTTT.